The 6 T cell receptor beta chains below were found in one sample sequenced in a study of blood T cell repertoires in COVID-19. Clones were sequenced by immunoSEQ multiplex PCR, and TCRdb holds only the in-frame ones, with some missing. The top ten hold about 1.5% of the sample, which has about 410,000 clones, roughly 89% seen once. The sample taken for sequencing was peripheral blood. Source of these receptors: a woman in her thirties with active or convalescent COVID-19.

V gene TRBV11-2 combines with J gene TRBJ1-4, with D perhaps TRBD1 (6 bases). Trimming pared 5 bases from V and 7 bases from J, leaving 20 bases between. CDR1 and CDR2 from the germline V gene are SGHAT and FQNNGV. The CDR3 loop spans 16 amino acids. In DNA, the CDR3 is TGTGCCAGCAGCCCTAAACAGGGTTTAAGAGGTGAAAAACTGTTTTTT. Translating gives CASSPKQGLRGEKLFF.

This chain uses TRBV10-3 with TRBJ1-2, with 8 bases identical to TRBD1. The CDR3 runs to 15 residues. J lost 2 bases, V lost 0 bases, and 2 bases had no gene match. CDR1 and CDR2 (germline): ENHRY, SYGVKD. DNA for the CDR3: TGTGCCATCAGTGAGTCAGCAGGGGGCAACTATGGCTACACCTTC. Translating it yields CAISESAGGNYGYTF.

This clone showed up just a few times. The chain is built from TRBV10-1 and TRBJ2-7, with D perhaps matching TRBD1 (5 bases). Trimming left V 4 bases short and J 6 bases short, with 7 bases between. The CDR3 has 11 residues. Germline loops: CDR1 WNHNN, CDR2 SYGVQD (reference sequence). This chain's CDR3 is CASSARGEQYF. CDR3 nucleotides: TGCGCCAGCAGTGCTAGGGGCGAGCAGTACTTC.

The chain is built from TRBV28 and TRBJ2-7; D is unresolved. Trimming took off 7 bases at V and 2 bases at J, with 9 bases between the two ends. The germline V gene encodes CDR1 MDHEN and CDR2 SYDVKM. CDR3 length equals 12 residues. The CDR3: CASTGGPYEQYF. Written as DNA, the CDR3 is TGTGCCAGCACCGGCGGCCCCTACGAGCAGTACTTC.

This chain connects TRBV3-1 (or the pseudogene TRBV3-2) to TRBJ1-1; D ambiguous. Per the germline V gene, CDR1 is LGHDT and CDR2 is YNNKEL (reference sequence). The CDR3 has 14 residues. V dropped 2 bases and J dropped 1 base, with 8 bases sitting between them. CDR3 sequence (DNA): TGTGCCAGCAGCCAACGGTCTGGGAACACTGAAGCTTTCTTT. Translating it yields CASSQRSGNTEAFF.

This chain links TRBV6-6 with TRBJ1-5; possibly TRBD1 for D (5 bases). The germline V gene encodes CDR1 MNHNY and CDR2 SVGAGI (reference sequence). Trimming removed 10 bases from V and 3 bases from J, with 16 bases in between. CDR3 length: 14 residues. In DNA form, the CDR3 reads TGTGCCACGTGGGAGGGGTACGACAATCAGCCCCAGCATTTT. Amino acids: CATWEGYDNQPQHF.